The table lists the clone carrying this T cell receptor (beta chain) with a few counts. The TCRbeta library incorporated unique molecular identifiers. TCRdb redid the calling of the PCR reads with MiXCR, one entry per CDR3 protein. This sample has some 300,000 distinct CDR3 sequences, with about 9.3% found just once. This specimen comes from a study of T-cell reconstitution after alpha-beta-depleted transplantation in children. Germline V lookup: CDR1 MDHEN, CDR2 SYDVKM. J lost 2 bases, V lost 5 bases, and 4 bases had no gene match. The length of the CDR3 is 15 residues. The starting material was PBMCs from the stem cell graft donor, obtained from the stem cell graft. This clonotype was obtained from a human donor who donated a stem cell graft to a child with acute lymphoblastic leukemia. The J gene is TRBJ2-2, the V gene TRBV28; TRBD1 matches 8 bases. Written as DNA, the CDR3 is TGTGCCAGCAGTCCGGACAGGGTCAACACCGGGGAGCTGTTTTTT. Protein product: CASSPDRVNTGELFF.